The 7 T cell receptor beta chains given below trace back to one sample, sequenced in a study of graft-versus-host responses after intestinal transplantation. Clones were sequenced by immunoSEQ multiplex PCR, and TCRdb holds only the in-frame ones, with some missing. Of over 15,000 clones listed, approximately 88% are singletons. This specimen consisted of PBMCs, obtained approximately 110 days after intestinal transplant. The origin of the receptors is a human patient who received an intestinal transplant, so some T cells may come from the graft donor.

The chain is built from TRBV6-1 and TRBJ1-1; a possible D gene is TRBD1 (5 bases). Per the germline V gene, CDR1 is MNHNS and CDR2 is SASEGT. The CDR3 length is 14 residues. V was cut by 6 bases and J by 3 bases, with 14 bases left in between. This CDR3 is CASRHHGGDTEAFF. CDR3 DNA: TGTGCCAGCAGACACCACGGGGGGGACACTGAAGCTTTCTTT.

This clone is a singleton in its sample. This chain's CDR3 is CAWSRTGNTEAFF. CDR3 coding DNA: TGTGCCTGGAGCAGGACAGGGAACACTGAAGCTTTCTTT. The gene calls are TRBV30 and TRBJ1-1; 7 bases fit TRBD1. The CDR3 is made up of 13 amino acids. After removal of 3 bases from V and 1 base from J, the junction contained 2 bases not matched to a gene. CDR1 is GTSNPN, CDR2 SVGIG, per germline (reference sequence).

The chain carries TRBV5-1 and TRBJ1-2; D is uncertain. CDR1 is SGHRS, CDR2 YFSETQ, per germline. The ends were cut back, 4 bases at V and 3 bases at J, with 7 bases in the middle. CDR3 length equals 12 residues. CDR3 in amino acids: CASSPGDYGYTF. CDR3 nucleotides: TGCGCCAGCAGCCCCGGGGACTATGGCTACACCTTC.

This rearrangement joins TRBV7-3 to TRBJ2-7, with D uncertain. Germline CDR1 is SGHTA and CDR2 is FQGTGA. This CDR3 contains 12 residues. V lost 2 bases, J lost 3 bases, and 5 bases lay in between. The CDR3 region has the DNA TGTGCCAGCAGCTTAGGGGACTACGAGCAGTACTTC. The encoded protein is CASSLGDYEQYF.

The genes are TRBV27 and TRBJ2-5, with 9 bases fitting TRBD2. Trimming cost V 1 base and J 5 bases; bases outside gene matches: 8. The CDR3 extends over 16 amino acids. The germline V gene encodes CDR1 MNHEY and CDR2 SMNVEV (reference sequence). CDR3 coding DNA: TGTGCCAGCAGTTTATTGGCTAGCGGGGCGGGGGAGACCCAGTACTTC. It specifies CASSLLASGAGETQYF.

The V gene is TRBV5-6, the J gene TRBJ1-6, with D possibly TRBD1 on 5 matching bases. CDR1 and CDR2 from the germline V gene are SGHDT and YYEEEE. CDR3 size: 17 residues. Trimming removed 0 bases at V and 8 bases at J, with 18 bases between. In DNA, the CDR3 is TGTGCCAGCAGCTTGGCCGCAGGGACGTTTCTGGATTCACCCCTCCACTTT. Translating gives CASSLAAGTFLDSPLHF.

This clone appeared once. V usage is TRBV6-4 and J usage is TRBJ1-1; 7 bases map to TRBD1. CDR1 is MRHNA and CDR2 is SNTAGT in the germline V gene. V trimming: 4 bases; J trimming: 1 base; junction bases outside the gene matches: 9. The CDR3 is 16 residues long. CDR3 in amino acids: CASSAGTVGKNTEAFF. CDR3 coding DNA: TGTGCCAGCAGTGCCGGGACAGTCGGGAAGAACACTGAAGCTTTCTTT.